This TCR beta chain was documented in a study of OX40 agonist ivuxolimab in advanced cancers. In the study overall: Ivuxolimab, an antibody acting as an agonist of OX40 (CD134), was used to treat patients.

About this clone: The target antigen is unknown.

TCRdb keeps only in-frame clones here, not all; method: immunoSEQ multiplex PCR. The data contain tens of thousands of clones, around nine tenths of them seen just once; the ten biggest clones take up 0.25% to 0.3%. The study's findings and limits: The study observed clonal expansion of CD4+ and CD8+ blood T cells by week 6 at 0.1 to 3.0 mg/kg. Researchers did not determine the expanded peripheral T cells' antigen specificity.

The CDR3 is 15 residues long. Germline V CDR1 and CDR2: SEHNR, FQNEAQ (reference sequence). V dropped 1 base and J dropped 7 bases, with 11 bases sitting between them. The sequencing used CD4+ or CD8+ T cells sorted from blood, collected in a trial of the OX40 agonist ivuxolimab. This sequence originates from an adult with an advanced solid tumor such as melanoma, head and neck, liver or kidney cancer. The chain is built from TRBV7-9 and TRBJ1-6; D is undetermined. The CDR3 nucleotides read TGTGCCAGCAGCTTAGATCCGGGTATCAATTCACCCCTCCACTTT. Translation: CASSLDPGINSPLHF. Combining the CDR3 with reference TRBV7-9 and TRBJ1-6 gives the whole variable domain DTGVSQNPRHKITKRGQNVTFRCDPISEHNRLYWYRQTLGQGPEFLTYFQNEAQLEKSRLLSDRFSAERPKGSFSTLEIQRTEQGDSAMYLCASSLDPGINSPLHFGNGTRLTVT.